The present entry profiles one T cell receptor (beta chain) with its context. Sequenced by immunoSEQ multiplex PCR; TCRdb stores in-frame clones only, minus some. The sample comprises 35,000 to 45,000 clones, roughly 88% of which are singletons, and more than 2% rests with the top ten. Trimming took off 2 bases at V and 3 bases at J, with 15 bases between the two ends. Germline lookup yields CDR1 MGHRA and CDR2 YSYEKL. The CDR3 is made up of 16 amino acids. The entry originates in a study of blood T cell repertoires in COVID-19. Turning to the study itself: Collection of acute and convalescent COVID-19 samples took place in the United States, Italy and Spain.

The rearrangement uses TRBV4-1 and TRBJ2-3, with D uncertain. Sequencing was carried out using peripheral blood. This TCR was sampled from a human donor in a cohort sampled during active COVID-19. The CDR3 reads CASSQTGFGVTDTQYF. CDR3 nucleotide sequence: TGCGCCAGCAGCCAAACGGGTTTTGGTGTAACAGATACGCAGTATTTT.